This TCR beta chain was sequenced for a study of blood T cell repertoires in COVID-19. In its sample, this clone was seen a few times. Clones were read by immunoSEQ multiplex PCR, and TCRdb kept only the in-frame ones, dropping some. The sample shows some 430,000 clones, 90% of them seen only once. V lost 7 bases, J lost 7 bases, and 28 bases lay in between. The germline V gene has CDR1 SEHNR and CDR2 FQNEAQ (reference sequence). The CDR3 spans 17 residues. The chain has TRBV7-9 and TRBJ1-2, with a tentative D call TRBD1 (6 bases). This sequence was found in a man younger than 35 who had recovered from COVID-19. Sequenced material: PBMCs or T cells enriched from blood (not recorded which). The CDR3 reads CASTPTADSSLYSGYTF. CDR3 nucleotide sequence: TGTGCCAGCACCCCCACCGCGGACAGCTCGCTTTACTCTGGCTACACCTTC.